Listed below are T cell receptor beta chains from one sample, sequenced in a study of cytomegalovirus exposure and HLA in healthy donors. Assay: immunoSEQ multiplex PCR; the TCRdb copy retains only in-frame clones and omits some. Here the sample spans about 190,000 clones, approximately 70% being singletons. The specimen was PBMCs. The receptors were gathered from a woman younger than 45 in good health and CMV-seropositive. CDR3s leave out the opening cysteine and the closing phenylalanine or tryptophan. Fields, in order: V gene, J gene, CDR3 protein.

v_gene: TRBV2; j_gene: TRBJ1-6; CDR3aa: ASTQTGTGAGNSPLH
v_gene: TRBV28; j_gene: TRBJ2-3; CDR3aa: ASSSRRAVKDTQY
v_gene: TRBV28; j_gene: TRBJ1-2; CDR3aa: ASSQGDSTYGYT
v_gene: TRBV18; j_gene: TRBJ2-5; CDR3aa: ASSPQGGETQY
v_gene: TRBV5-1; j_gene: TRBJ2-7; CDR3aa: ASSTGQAVVGQY
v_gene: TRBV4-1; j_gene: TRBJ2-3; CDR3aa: ASSLFWVVDSGDTQY
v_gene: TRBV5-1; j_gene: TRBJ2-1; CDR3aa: ASSVGTGVDEQF
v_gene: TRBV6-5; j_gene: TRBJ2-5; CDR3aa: ASSYYKGEGETQY
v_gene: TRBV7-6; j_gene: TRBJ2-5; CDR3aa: ASSFNGGTVQETQY
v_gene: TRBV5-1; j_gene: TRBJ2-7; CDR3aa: ASSSSTGSYEQY
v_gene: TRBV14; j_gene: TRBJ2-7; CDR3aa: ASSQEGRTRVYEQY
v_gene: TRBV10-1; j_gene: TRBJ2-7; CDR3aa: ASSPDRVASYEQY
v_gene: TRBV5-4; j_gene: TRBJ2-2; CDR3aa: ASSLGGPFANTGELF
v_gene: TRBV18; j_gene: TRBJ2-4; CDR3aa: ASSPSVQTKNIQY
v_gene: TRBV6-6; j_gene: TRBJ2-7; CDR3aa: ASSPYTGSYEQY
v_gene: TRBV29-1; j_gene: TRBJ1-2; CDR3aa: SVEPGRENYGYT
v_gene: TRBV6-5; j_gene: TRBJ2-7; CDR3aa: ASSSFRQGREQY
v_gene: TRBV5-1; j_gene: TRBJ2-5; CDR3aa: ASKRQGSTKLTQETQY
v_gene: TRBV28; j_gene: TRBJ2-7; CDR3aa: ASRQGSSYEQY
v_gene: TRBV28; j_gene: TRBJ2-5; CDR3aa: ASSFQGARLQETQY
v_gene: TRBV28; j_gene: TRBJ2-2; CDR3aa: ASSPGRDTGELF
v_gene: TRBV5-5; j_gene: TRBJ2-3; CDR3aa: ASSLMGRITDTQY
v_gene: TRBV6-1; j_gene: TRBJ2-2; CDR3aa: ASVIEGTYGELF
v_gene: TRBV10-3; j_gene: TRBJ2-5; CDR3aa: AISEGLQHQETQY
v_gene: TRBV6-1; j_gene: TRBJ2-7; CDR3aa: ASSEVEDGYEQY
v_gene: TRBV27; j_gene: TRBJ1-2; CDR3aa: ASRYPTDGERFGYT
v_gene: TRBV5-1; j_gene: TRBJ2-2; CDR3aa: ASSPLGQGVMKNTGELF
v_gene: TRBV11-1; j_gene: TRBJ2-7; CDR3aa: ASSLGGPNEQY
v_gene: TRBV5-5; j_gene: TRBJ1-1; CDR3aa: ASSLADTEAF
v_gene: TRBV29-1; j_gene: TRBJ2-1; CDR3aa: SATSGIGTYNEQF
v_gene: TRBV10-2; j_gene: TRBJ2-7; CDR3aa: ASSITGAGYEQY
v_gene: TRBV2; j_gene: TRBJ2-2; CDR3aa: ASKLATTGELF
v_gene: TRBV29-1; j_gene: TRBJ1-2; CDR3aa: SVEVRRGHGYT
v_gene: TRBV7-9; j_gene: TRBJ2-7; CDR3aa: ASSLGRGLSYEQY
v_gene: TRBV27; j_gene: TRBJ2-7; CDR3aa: ASSLGLAGVEQY
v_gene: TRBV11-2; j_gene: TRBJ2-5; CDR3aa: ASSLLWGRETQY
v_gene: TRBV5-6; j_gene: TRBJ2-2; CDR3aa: ASSLRYRNTGELF
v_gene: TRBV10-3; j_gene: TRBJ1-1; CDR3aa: AISDRQLMNTEAF
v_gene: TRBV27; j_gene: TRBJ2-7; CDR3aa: ASSSLSYEQY
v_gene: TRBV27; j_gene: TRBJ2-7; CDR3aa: ASSLAQGSYEQY
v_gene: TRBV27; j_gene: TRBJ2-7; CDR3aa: ASSPLPGLNDLLLYEQY
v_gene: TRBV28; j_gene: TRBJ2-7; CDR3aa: ASSLTSGTSSYEQY
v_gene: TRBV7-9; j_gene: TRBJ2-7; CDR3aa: ASSFYSSGSYEQY
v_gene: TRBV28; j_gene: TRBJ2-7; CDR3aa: ASSRGGNEQY
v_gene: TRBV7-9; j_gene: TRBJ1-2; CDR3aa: ASSLAVEDYT
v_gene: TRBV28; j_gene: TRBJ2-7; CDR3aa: ASRTPGQETYEQY
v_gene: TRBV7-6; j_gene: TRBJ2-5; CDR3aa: ASRRGLAGGKETQY
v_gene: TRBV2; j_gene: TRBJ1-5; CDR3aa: ASRQYSNQPQH
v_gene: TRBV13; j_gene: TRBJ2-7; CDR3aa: ASSLSLQGSHEQY
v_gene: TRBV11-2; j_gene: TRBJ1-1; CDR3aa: ASSFGLMNTEAF
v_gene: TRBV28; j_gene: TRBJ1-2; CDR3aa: ASSLSRGEGYT
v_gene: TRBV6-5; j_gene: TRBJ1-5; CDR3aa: ASSYQGSGQPQH
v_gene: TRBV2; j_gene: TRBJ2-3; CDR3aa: ASISGGSTDTQY
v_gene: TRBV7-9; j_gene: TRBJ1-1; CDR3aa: ASRKGTPEAF
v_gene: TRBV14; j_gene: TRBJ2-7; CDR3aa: ASRSSGSGEQY